This T cell receptor (beta chain) was identified in a study of blood T cell repertoires in COVID-19. Using immunoSEQ multiplex PCR, the repertoire was profiled, and TCRdb retains in-frame clones only, with some absent. This sample has approximately 240,000 clones, with roughly 88% found just once. The CDR3 contains 15 residues. CDR1 and CDR2 (germline): LNHDA, SQIVND (reference sequence). The V end lost 1 base, the J end lost 0 bases, and 7 bases lay between the germline ends. The origin of this receptor is a woman in her 40s who had recovered from COVID-19. The V gene is TRBV19, the J gene TRBJ1-5; D ambiguous. Sample: peripheral blood. The CDR3 sequence: CASSIASYSNQPQHF. The CDR3 coding sequence is TGTGCCAGTAGTATAGCAAGCTATAGCAATCAGCCCCAGCATTTT. Together with reference TRBV19 and TRBJ1-5, the CDR3 gives the full variable domain: DGGITQSPKYLFRKEGQNVTLSCEQNLNHDAMYWYRQDPGQGLRLIYYSQIVNDFQKGDIAEGYSVSREKKESFPLTVTSAQKNPTAFYLCASSIASYSNQPQHFGDGTRLSIL.